Following are 7 T cell receptor beta chains from one sample sequenced in a study of OX40 agonist ivuxolimab in advanced cancers. Here immunoSEQ multiplex PCR was the method, and the copy in TCRdb shows in-frame clones only, minus some. The sample holds about 71,000 clones; 84% are singletons and the top ten take 0.35% to 0.5%. The specimen comprised CD4+ or CD8+ T cells sorted from blood, sampled in a trial of the OX40 agonist ivuxolimab. The source is an adult with an advanced solid tumor such as melanoma, head and neck, liver or kidney cancer.

The table lists this clone with a count of one. V and J are TRBV4-2 and TRBJ1-3; D is unresolved. Trimming took 1 base from V and 3 from J, leaving 13 bases between them. The CDR3 extends over 16 amino acids. Germline CDR1 is LGHNA and CDR2 is YNFKEQ. CDR3 loop: CASSQVPKRYGNTIYF. The CDR3 DNA is TGTGCCAGCAGCCAAGTTCCCAAGCGCTATGGAAACACCATATATTTT.

This sequence joins TRBV13 and TRBJ2-1, with TRBD2 matching over 7 bases. After removal of 5 bases from V and 7 bases from J, the junction contained 11 bases not matched to a gene. CDR1 is PRHDT and CDR2 is FYEKMQ in the germline V gene (reference sequence). This CDR3 is 15 amino acids long. CDR3 sequence reads: CASSHSAGAFNEQFF. The CDR3 DNA reads as TGTGCCAGCAGCCATAGCGCGGGAGCCTTTAATGAGCAGTTCTTC.

This chain links TRBV9 with TRBJ2-3, with TRBD2 identical over 11 bases. V gave up 4 bases and J gave up 8 bases; unmatched junction bases: 12. Germline-derived CDR1 and CDR2 are SGDLS and YYNGEE. This CDR3 is 16 amino acids long. CDR3 residues: CASSTGTSGGQGTQYF. CDR3 bases: TGTGCCAGCAGCACGGGGACTAGCGGAGGTCAGGGTACGCAGTATTTT. The full variable domain, rest sourced from reference TRBV9 and TRBJ2-3, is DSGVTQTPKHLITATGQRVTLRCSPRSGDLSVYWYQQSLDQGLQFLIQYYNGEERAKGNILERFSAQQFPDLHSELNLSSLELGDSALYFCASSTGTSGGQGTQYFGPGTRLTVL.

J is TRBJ1-6 and V is TRBV15; D is unresolved. Per germline, CDR1 LNHNV and CDR2 YYDKDF (reference sequence). The CDR3 sequence is 13 residues long. Trimming removed 0 bases from V and 7 bases from J, with 4 bases in between. In nucleotides, the CDR3 is TGTGCCACCAGCAGAGACAGGAATTCACCCCTCCACTTT. This translates into CATSRDRNSPLHF.

The gene calls are TRBV2 and TRBJ2-7; TRBD1 matches at 7 bases. V dropped 6 bases and J dropped 7; count of bases not matched to a gene: 6. Germline CDR1 and CDR2: SNHLY and FYNNEI. The CDR3 has 12 residues. The CDR3 protein is CASSGDRAEQYV. The DNA for the CDR3 is TGTGCCAGCAGCGGGGACAGAGCGGAGCAGTACGTC.

The chain combines TRBV7-3 with TRBJ2-1; D gene uncertain. CDR1 SGHTA and CDR2 FQGTGA come from the germline V gene. Trimming shortened V by 1 base and J by 9 bases, and 10 bases separated the two germline ends. The CDR3 contains 13 residues. Written as DNA, the CDR3 is TGTGCCAGCAGCTTAATAATGGGCGGTGAGCAGTTCTTC. Residues: CASSLIMGGEQFF.

This clone showed up just once. In nucleotides, the CDR3 is TGTGCCAGTAGTATAGTTGACAGGGGGCTTTATAGCAATCAGCCCCAGCATTTT. The encoded protein is CASSIVDRGLYSNQPQHF. V and J are TRBV19 and TRBJ1-5; 10 nucleotides match TRBD1. CDR1 and CDR2 (germline): LNHDA, SQIVND (reference sequence). This CDR3 is 18 amino acids long. V shed 1 base, J shed 0 bases, and the junction held 6 bases outside the gene matches.